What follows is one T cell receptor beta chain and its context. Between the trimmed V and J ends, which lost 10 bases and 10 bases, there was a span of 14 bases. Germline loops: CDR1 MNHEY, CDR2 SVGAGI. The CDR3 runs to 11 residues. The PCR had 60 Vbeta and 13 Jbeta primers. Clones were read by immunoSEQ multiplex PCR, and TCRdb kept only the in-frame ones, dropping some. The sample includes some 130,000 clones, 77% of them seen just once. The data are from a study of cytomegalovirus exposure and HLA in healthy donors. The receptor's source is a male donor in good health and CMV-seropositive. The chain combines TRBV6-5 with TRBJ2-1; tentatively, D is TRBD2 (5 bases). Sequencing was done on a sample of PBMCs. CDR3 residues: CATWTGVEQFF. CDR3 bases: TGTGCCACCTGGACTGGGGTCGAGCAGTTCTTC.